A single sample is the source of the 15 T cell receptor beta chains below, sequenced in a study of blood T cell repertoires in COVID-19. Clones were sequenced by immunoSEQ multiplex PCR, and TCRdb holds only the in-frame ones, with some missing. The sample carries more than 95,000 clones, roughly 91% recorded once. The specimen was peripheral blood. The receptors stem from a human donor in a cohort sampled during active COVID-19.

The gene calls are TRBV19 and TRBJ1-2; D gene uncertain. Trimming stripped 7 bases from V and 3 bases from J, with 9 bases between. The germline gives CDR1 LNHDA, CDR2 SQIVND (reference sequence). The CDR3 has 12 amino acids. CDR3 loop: CASNTVDYGYTF. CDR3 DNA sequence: TGTGCCAGTAATACAGTAGACTATGGCTACACCTTC. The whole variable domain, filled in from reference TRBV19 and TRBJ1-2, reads DGGITQSPKYLFRKEGQNVTLSCEQNLNHDAMYWYRQDPGQGLRLIYYSQIVNDFQKGDIAEGYSVSREKKESFPLTVTSAQKNPTAFYLCASNTVDYGYTFGSGTRLTVV.

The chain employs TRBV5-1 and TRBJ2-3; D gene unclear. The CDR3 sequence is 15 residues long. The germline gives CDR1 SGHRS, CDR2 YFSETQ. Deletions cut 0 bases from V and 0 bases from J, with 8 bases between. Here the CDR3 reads CASSLVFGSTDTQYF. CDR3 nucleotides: TGCGCCAGCAGCTTGGTGTTCGGGAGCACAGATACGCAGTATTTT.

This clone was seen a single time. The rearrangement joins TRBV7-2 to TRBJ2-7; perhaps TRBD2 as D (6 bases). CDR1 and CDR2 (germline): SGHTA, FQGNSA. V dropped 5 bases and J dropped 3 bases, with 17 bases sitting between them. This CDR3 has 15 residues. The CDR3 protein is CASSLGRDLSYEQYF. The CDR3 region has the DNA TGTGCCAGCAGCCTAGGAAGGGACTTAAGCTACGAGCAGTACTTC.

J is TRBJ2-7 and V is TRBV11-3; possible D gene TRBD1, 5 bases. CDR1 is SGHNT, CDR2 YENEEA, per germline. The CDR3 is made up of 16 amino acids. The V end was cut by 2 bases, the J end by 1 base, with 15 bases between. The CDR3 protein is CASSLSYAGKSYEQYF. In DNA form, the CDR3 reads TGTGCCAGCAGCTTAAGTTACGCAGGGAAGTCCTACGAGCAGTACTTC.

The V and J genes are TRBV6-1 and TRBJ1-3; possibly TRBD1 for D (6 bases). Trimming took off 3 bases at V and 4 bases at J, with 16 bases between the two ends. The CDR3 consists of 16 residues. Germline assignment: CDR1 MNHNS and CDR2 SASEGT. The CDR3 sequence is CASSEVDRSFGNTIYF. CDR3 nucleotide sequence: TGTGCCAGCAGTGAGGTCGACAGGTCCTTCGGAAACACCATATATTTT.

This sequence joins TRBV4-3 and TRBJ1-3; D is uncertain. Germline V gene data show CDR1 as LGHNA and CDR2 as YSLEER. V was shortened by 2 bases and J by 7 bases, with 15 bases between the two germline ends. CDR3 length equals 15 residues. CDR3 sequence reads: CASSQRGYGGNTIYF. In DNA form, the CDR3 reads TGCGCCAGCAGCCAAAGAGGTTACGGAGGGAACACCATATATTTT.

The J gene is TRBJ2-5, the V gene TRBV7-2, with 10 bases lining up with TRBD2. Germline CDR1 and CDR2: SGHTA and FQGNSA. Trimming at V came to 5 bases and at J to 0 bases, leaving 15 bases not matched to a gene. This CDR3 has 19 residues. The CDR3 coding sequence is TGTGCCAGCAGCCTCCTCGAGCCCTTTAGCGGGGGGTACCAAGAGACCCAGTACTTC. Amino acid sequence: CASSLLEPFSGGYQETQYF.

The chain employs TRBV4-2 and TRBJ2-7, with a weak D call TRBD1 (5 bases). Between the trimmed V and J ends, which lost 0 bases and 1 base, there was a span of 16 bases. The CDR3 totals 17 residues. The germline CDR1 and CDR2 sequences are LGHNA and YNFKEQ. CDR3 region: CASSQDVGAFASYEQYF. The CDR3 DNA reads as TGTGCCAGCAGCCAAGATGTAGGGGCGTTTGCGTCCTACGAGCAGTACTTC.

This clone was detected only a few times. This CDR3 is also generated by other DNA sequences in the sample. CDR3 region: CASSLGLAGGRNEQFF. Written as DNA, the CDR3 is TGTGCCAGCAGCTTAGGACTAGCGGGAGGGCGCAATGAGCAGTTCTTC. The chain joins TRBV7-9 to TRBJ2-1; 14 bases map to TRBD2. The CDR3 length is 16 residues. Germline lookup yields CDR1 SEHNR and CDR2 FQNEAQ (reference sequence). The J segment lost 6 bases and the V segment lost 1 base, leaving 2 bases of the junction unmatched.

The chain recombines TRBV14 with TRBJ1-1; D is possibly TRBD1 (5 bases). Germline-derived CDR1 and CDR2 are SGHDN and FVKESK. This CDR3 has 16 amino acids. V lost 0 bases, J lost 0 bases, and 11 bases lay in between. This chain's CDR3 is CASSQDWGRMNTEAFF. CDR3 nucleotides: TGTGCCAGCAGCCAAGATTGGGGCAGGATGAACACTGAAGCTTTCTTT.

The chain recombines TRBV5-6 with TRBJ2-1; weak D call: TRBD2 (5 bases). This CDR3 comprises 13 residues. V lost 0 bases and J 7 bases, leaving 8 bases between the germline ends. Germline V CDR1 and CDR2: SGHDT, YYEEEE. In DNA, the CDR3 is TGTGCCAGCAGCTTGGGTTCGGGGAATGAGCAGTTCTTC. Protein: CASSLGSGNEQFF.

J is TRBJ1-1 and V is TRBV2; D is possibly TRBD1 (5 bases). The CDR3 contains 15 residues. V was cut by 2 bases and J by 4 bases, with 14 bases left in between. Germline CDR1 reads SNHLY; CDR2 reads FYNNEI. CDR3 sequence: CASSESRGIGTEAFF. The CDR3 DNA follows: TGTGCCAGCAGTGAATCAAGGGGTATCGGCACTGAAGCTTTCTTT.

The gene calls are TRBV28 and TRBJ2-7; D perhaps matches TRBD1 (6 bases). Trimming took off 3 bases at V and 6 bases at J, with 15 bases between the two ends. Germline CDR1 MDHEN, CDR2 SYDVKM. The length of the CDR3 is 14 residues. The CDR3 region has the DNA TGTGCCAGCAGTTTGTACAGGGACCCACCCGAGCAGTACTTC. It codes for CASSLYRDPPEQYF.

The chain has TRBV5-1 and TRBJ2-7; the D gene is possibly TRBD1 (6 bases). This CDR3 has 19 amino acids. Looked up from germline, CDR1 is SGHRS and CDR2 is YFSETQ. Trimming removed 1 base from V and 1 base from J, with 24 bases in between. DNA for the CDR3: TGCGCCAGCAGCTTGTCGGTTTCCGAGTTGTGGGGGCTATCCTACGAGCAGTACTTC. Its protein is CASSLSVSELWGLSYEQYF.

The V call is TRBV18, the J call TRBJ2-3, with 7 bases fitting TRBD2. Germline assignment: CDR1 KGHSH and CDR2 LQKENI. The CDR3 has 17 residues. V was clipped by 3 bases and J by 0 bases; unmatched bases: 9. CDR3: CASSPFLAVGSTDTQYF. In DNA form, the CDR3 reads TGTGCCAGCTCACCTTTTCTAGCGGTCGGTAGCACAGATACGCAGTATTTT.